This T cell receptor (beta chain) is drawn from a study of TIL therapy for anti-PD-1-resistant metastatic lung cancer. Study summary: Most patients had lung adenocarcinoma.

The time point is: pre-treatment sample, taken before nivolumab and TIL therapy. The immunoSEQ assay was v3. Survey-level samples got some 2 million read pairs; deep-level samples got roughly 5-6 million. This table comes from immunoSEQ multiplex PCR, and its TCRdb copy is limited to in-frame clones, with some not included. The data contain around 50,000 clones, 73% of them singletons. After removal of 5 bases from V and 5 bases from J, the junction contained 10 bases not matched to a gene. Germline assignment: CDR1 MNHEY and CDR2 SMNVEV (reference sequence). This CDR3 is built from 15 residues. The chain joins TRBV27 to TRBJ2-7, with TRBD1 identical over 9 bases. The source was blood, collected at baseline. The source is a person between 25 and 80 years old with non-small cell lung cancer. The CDR3 DNA sequence: TGTGCCAGCAGTCTTCCCGGACAGGGGATGAACGAGCAGTACTTC. Its translation: CASSLPGQGMNEQYF.